This TCR beta chain is drawn from a study of control samples from healthy donors and cancer patients. The germline V gene has CDR1 SGHTA and CDR2 FQGNSA. The length of the CDR3 is 15 residues. Trimming took off 0 bases at V and 4 bases at J, with 11 bases between the two ends. Using immunoSEQ multiplex PCR, the repertoire was profiled, and TCRdb retains in-frame clones only, with some absent. Of roughly 76,000 clones in the sample, around 94% were seen once. The V gene is TRBV7-2, the J gene TRBJ2-3, with D uncertain. This TCR came from a woman aged 40 to 50 in good health. Specimen: blood. The CDR3 coding sequence is TGTGCCAGCAGCTTAGCAGTACCGCCTGCAGATACGCAGTATTTT. Its protein product is CASSLAVPPADTQYF.